Listed here are 23 T cell receptor beta chains from one sample, sequenced in a study of CD8+ T cells in alopecia areata (dated by TCRdb to 2017 to 2018). The time point label, read with the paper, signifies: baseline before oral tofacitinib. Libraries were built with the immunoSEQ multiplex PCR assay. RNA was extracted from all samples and reverse transcribed into cDNA, which served as template for TCR sequencing. TCRdb limited this immuneACCESS table to in-frame rearrangements with V and J called. A share of clones is missing; checked studies link under half to unresolved V genes, and the rest is unexplained. Recorded for this sample are 120,000 or so clones; around three fifths of them occurred a single time. In total, the top ten clones hold less than 5.5% of the sample. The input for sequencing was CD4+ T cells sorted from blood, taken at week 0. These receptors originate from a human donor with alopecia areata.

V and J are TRBV2 and TRBJ2-3, with 9 positions matching TRBD1. V lost 3 bases to trimming and J lost 5 bases; unmatched junction nucleotides: 6. CDR3 length: 15 residues. Germline CDR1 and CDR2: SNHLY and FYNNEI. The CDR3 nucleotides are TGTGCCAGCAGTGAGGCGGACAGGGGCCAAGATACGCAGTATTTT. It codes for CASSEADRGQDTQYF. The full variable domain, with the rest looked up from reference TRBV2 and TRBJ2-3, is EPEVTQTPSHQVTQMGQEVILRCVPISNHLYFYWYRQILGQKVEFLVSFYNNEISEKSEIFDDQFSVERPDGSNFTLKIRSTKLEDSAMYFCASSEADRGQDTQYFGPGTRLTVL.

The rearrangement joins TRBV30 to TRBJ2-1; 11 bases fit TRBD2. Trimming took 0 bases from V and 8 from J; bases not matched to a gene: 9. Germline V lookup: CDR1 GTSNPN, CDR2 SVGIG (reference sequence). This CDR3 contains 16 residues. The CDR3 nucleotides are TGTGCCTGGAGTGTAAAGGTAGCGGGAGGGCCCCATGAGCAGTTCTTC. Protein: CAWSVKVAGGPHEQFF.

This clone was recorded at least ten times. CDR3: CASSLSPGPDNEQFF. CDR3 bases: TGTGCCAGCAGTCTATCCCCGGGACCAGACAATGAGCAGTTCTTC. The V gene is TRBV28, the J gene TRBJ2-1, with D perhaps given as TRBD1 or TRBD2 (5 bases each). CDR3 length equals 15 residues. Trimming took 5 bases from V and 5 from J, leaving 16 bases between them. Germline assignment: CDR1 MDHEN and CDR2 SYDVKM.

The rearrangement joins TRBV18 to TRBJ1-2; a possible D gene is TRBD1 (6 bases). V was pared by 3 bases and J by 2 bases, with 13 bases between. Germline V gene data show CDR1 as KGHSH and CDR2 as LQKENI. The CDR3 has 15 amino acids. The CDR3 here is CASSPSHTGNYGYTF. DNA for the CDR3: TGTGCCAGCTCACCCTCCCACACAGGGAACTATGGCTACACCTTC. Together with reference TRBV18 and TRBJ1-2, the CDR3 gives the full variable domain: NAGVMQNPRHLVRRRGQEARLRCSPMKGHSHVYWYRQLPEEGLKFMVYLQKENIIDESGMPKERFSAEFPKEGPSILRIQQVVRGDSAAYFCASSPSHTGNYGYTFGSGTRLTVV.

The V and J genes are TRBV7-9 and TRBJ2-6; D is possibly TRBD1 or TRBD2 (5 bases each). The CDR3 spans 18 residues. V was cut by 5 bases and J by 3 bases, with 20 bases left in between. The germline CDR1 and CDR2 sequences are SEHNR and FQNEAQ (reference sequence). CDR3 loop: CASSPRDGALIGANVLTF. In DNA, the CDR3 is TGTGCCAGCAGCCCCCGGGACGGAGCTCTGATTGGGGCCAACGTCCTGACTTTC.

In this sample, this clone turned up a few times. The chain carries TRBV28 and TRBJ2-3; TRBD1 agrees at 8 bases. The germline gives CDR1 MDHEN, CDR2 SYDVKM. With 5 bases clipped from V and 1 base from J, the junction kept 5 bases outside the gene matches. This CDR3 contains 15 residues. CDR3 sequence (DNA): TGTGCCAGCAGTGACCCGGGACAGGGCACAGATACGCAGTATTTT. Its protein is CASSDPGQGTDTQYF.

The gene calls are TRBV7-8 and TRBJ1-1; 7 nucleotides line up with TRBD1. The germline V gene encodes CDR1 SGHVS and CDR2 FQNEAQ. Trimming cost V 7 bases and J 2 bases; bases outside gene matches: 10. The CDR3 contains 15 residues. CDR3 nucleotide sequence: TGTGCCAGCACTCAAAACAGGGGTGGAAACACTGAAGCTTTCTTT. This translates into CASTQNRGGNTEAFF.

The chain couples TRBV5-1 to TRBJ2-7; the D gene could be TRBD1 or TRBD2 (6 bases each). CDR1 SGHRS and CDR2 YFSETQ come from the germline V gene. The ends were cut back, 0 bases at V and 3 bases at J, with 10 bases in the middle. CDR3 length equals 14 residues. The CDR3, as DNA: TGCGCCAGCAGCTTGGAAGGGGGGAGCTACGAGCAGTACTTC. Translation: CASSLEGGSYEQYF.

A few counts support this clone. V and J are TRBV15 and TRBJ2-1; 8 nucleotides line up with TRBD2. The CDR3 has 13 amino acids. From germline, CDR1 is LNHNV and CDR2 YYDKDF (reference sequence). J lost 4 bases, V lost 6 bases, and 2 bases had no gene match. The DNA for the CDR3 is TGTGCCACCAGTAGCGGGGAATACAATGAGCAGTTCTTC. Translating it yields CATSSGEYNEQFF.

This clone has a handful of counts. The chain carries TRBV11-1 and TRBJ2-3; 10 positions agree with TRBD1. After removal of 4 bases from V and 3 bases from J, the junction contained 4 bases not matched to a gene. The CDR3 runs to 15 residues. Germline assignment: CDR1 SGHAT and CDR2 FQDESV (reference sequence). The CDR3 coding sequence is TGTGCCAGCAGCTCCCGGACAGGGGGGACAGATACGCAGTATTTT. Its protein product is CASSSRTGGTDTQYF.

This clone was seen only a few times. The rearrangement uses TRBV5-1 and TRBJ2-2; 9 positions match TRBD2. Looked up from germline, CDR1 is SGHRS and CDR2 is YFSETQ. With 4 bases clipped from V and 2 bases from J, the junction kept 6 bases outside the gene matches. The CDR3 spans 16 residues. The CDR3 region has the DNA TGCGCCAGCAGCCTACTAGCGGGCCAAAACACCGGGGAGCTGTTTTTT. Translated, it gives CASSLLAGQNTGELFF.

The chain employs TRBV11-1 and TRBJ2-1; D is tentatively TRBD1 or TRBD2 (5 bases each). There are 19 residues in the CDR3. The germline V and J ends were trimmed by 1 base and 10 bases, with 29 bases remaining between them. Germline values: CDR1 SGHAT, CDR2 FQDESV (reference sequence). The CDR3 DNA sequence: TGTGCCAGCAGCTTAGGTCTCCTGCCCGGGGCGCAATTAAGCATGGAGCAGTTCTTC. Its translation is CASSLGLLPGAQLSMEQFF.

V is TRBV11-3 and J is TRBJ1-1, with TRBD1 as a possible D gene (6 bases). The CDR3 totals 15 residues. The germline V gene encodes CDR1 SGHNT and CDR2 YENEEA. The V end was cut by 6 bases, the J end by 1 base, with 15 bases between. CDR3 DNA: TGTGCCAGCAGTCCGCAACAGGGACCGAACACTGAAGCTTTCTTT. Translating it yields CASSPQQGPNTEAFF.

This clone was counted between two and nine times. The chain links TRBV7-2 to TRBJ1-5; the D gene is possibly TRBD1 (6 bases). The germline V and J ends were trimmed by 3 bases and 2 bases, with 14 bases remaining between them. This CDR3 spans 16 amino acids. Germline V CDR1 and CDR2: SGHTA, FQGNSA. CDR3: CASSFNTGSGNQPQHF. Written as DNA, the CDR3 is TGTGCCAGCAGCTTTAATACAGGGTCGGGCAATCAGCCCCAGCATTTT.

This chain uses TRBV2 with TRBJ2-7, with 7 bases aligning to TRBD2. The CDR3 consists of 14 residues. J was trimmed by 2 bases and V by 8 bases; bases with no gene match: 9. Germline V gives CDR1 SNHLY, CDR2 FYNNEI. The CDR3 sequence: CASGLGGTAYEQYF. CDR3 DNA sequence: TGTGCCAGCGGTCTCGGGGGGACTGCCTACGAGCAGTACTTC.

V usage is TRBV11-2 and J usage is TRBJ1-3; TRBD1 matches 7 bases. The CDR3 has 16 amino acids. CDR1 SGHAT and CDR2 FQNNGV come from the germline V gene. The V gene end was trimmed by 1 base and the J gene end by 10 bases; junction bases not matched to a gene: 13. CDR3 region: CASSLGGGRETGTIYF. The CDR3 DNA sequence: TGTGCCAGCAGCTTAGGAGGGGGCCGGGAGACCGGGACCATATATTTT. Supplemented by reference TRBV11-2 and TRBJ1-3, the full variable domain reads EAGVAQSPRYKIIEKRQSVAFWCNPISGHATLYWYQQILGQGPKLLIQFQNNGVVDDSQLPKDRFSAERLKGVDSTLKIQPAKLEDSAVYLCASSLGGGRETGTIYFGEGSWLTVV.

The genes are TRBV5-4 and TRBJ1-1; the D gene is possibly TRBD1 (5 bases). Trimming took off 2 bases at V and 8 bases at J, with 7 bases between the two ends. The V gene's germline CDR1 is SGHNT and CDR2 YYREEE (reference sequence). The CDR3 has 11 residues. In DNA form, the CDR3 reads TGTGCCAGCAGCTTACGGGGGGAAGCTTTCTTT. This sequence encodes CASSLRGEAFF.

V gene TRBV5-6 combines with J gene TRBJ1-2; the D gene is possibly TRBD1 (5 bases). The CDR3 contains 13 residues. Germline CDR1 SGHDT, CDR2 YYEEEE. V was pared by 4 bases and J by 2 bases, with 9 bases between. CDR3 loop: CASSPDRNYGYTF. DNA for the CDR3: TGTGCCAGCAGCCCCGACAGAAACTATGGCTACACCTTC. Based on the CDR3 plus reference TRBV5-6 and TRBJ1-2, the full variable domain is DAGVTQSPTHLIKTRGQQVTLRCSPKSGHDTVSWYQQALGQGPQFIFQYYEEEERQRGNFPDRFSGHQFPNYSSELNVNALLLGDSALYLCASSPDRNYGYTFGSGTRLTVV.

CDR3 bases: TGTGCCAGCAGCCCCAGGGACAGGGTGTCGGAGACCCAGTACTTC. It specifies CASSPRDRVSETQYF. The chain employs TRBV7-7 and TRBJ2-5; 9 bases are a match to TRBD1. Germline CDR1 SSHAT, CDR2 FNYEAQ (reference sequence). J lost 5 bases, V lost 5 bases, and 9 bases had no gene match. The CDR3 sequence is 15 residues long.

This rearrangement joins TRBV6-5 to TRBJ2-7, with D perhaps being TRBD1 or TRBD2 (5 bases each). The CDR3 totals 15 residues. The germline V and J ends were trimmed by 8 bases and 0 bases, with 17 bases remaining between them. CDR1 is MNHEY, CDR2 SVGAGI, per germline. The CDR3 coding sequence is TGTGCCAGCCAAGACTGGGACGCCTCCTCCTACGAGCAGTACTTC. Residues: CASQDWDASSYEQYF.

The V gene is TRBV5-1, the J gene TRBJ2-7, with 9 bases that match TRBD2. J lost 0 bases, V lost 7 bases, and 11 bases had no gene match. CDR3 size: 16 residues. Per the germline V gene, CDR1 is SGHRS and CDR2 is YFSETQ. The CDR3 loop reads CASGPQASGISYEQYF. DNA for the CDR3: TGCGCCAGCGGTCCCCAGGCTAGCGGGATCTCCTACGAGCAGTACTTC. Variable domain in full (rest from reference TRBV5-1 and TRBJ2-7): KAGVTQTPRYLIKTRGQQVTLSCSPISGHRSVSWYQQTPGQGLQFLFEYFSETQRNKGNFPGRFSGRQFSNSRSEMNVSTLELGDSALYLCASGPQASGISYEQYFGPGTRLTVT.

The chain uses TRBV5-1 and TRBJ2-1; D might be TRBD1 or TRBD2, each matching 5 bases. Trimming took 1 base from V and 6 from J, leaving 17 bases between them. The CDR3 is made up of 16 amino acids. Germline V gene data show CDR1 as SGHRS and CDR2 as YFSETQ. The CDR3 bases are TGCGCCAGCAGCTTGATGCCAACGGGGCGAGTCAATGAGCAGTTCTTC. Protein: CASSLMPTGRVNEQFF.

The chain carries TRBV6-6 and TRBJ2-7; 7 bases map to TRBD2. CDR1 and CDR2 (germline): MNHNY, SVGAGI (reference sequence). Trimming at V came to 6 bases and at J to 4 bases, leaving 9 bases not matched to a gene. The CDR3 has 14 amino acids. DNA for the CDR3: TGTGCCAGCAGCGGGGGGATTCTTTGGTACGAGCAGTACTTC. This translates into CASSGGILWYEQYF.